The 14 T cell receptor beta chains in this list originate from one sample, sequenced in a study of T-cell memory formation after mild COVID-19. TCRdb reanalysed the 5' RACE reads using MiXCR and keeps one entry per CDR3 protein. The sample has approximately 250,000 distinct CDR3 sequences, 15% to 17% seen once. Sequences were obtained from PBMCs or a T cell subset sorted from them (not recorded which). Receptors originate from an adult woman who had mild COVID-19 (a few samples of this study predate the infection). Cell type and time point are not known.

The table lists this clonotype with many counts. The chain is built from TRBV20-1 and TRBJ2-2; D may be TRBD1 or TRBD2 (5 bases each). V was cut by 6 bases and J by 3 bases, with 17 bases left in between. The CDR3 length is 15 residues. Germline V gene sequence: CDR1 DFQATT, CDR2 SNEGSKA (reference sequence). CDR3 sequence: CSALGKRGYTGELFF. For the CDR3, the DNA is TGCAGTGCGCTAGGAAAGAGGGGCTACACCGGGGAGCTGTTTTTT.

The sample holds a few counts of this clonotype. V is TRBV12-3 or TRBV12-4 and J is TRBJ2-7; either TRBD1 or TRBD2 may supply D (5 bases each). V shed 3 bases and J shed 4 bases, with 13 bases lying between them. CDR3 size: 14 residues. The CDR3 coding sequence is TGTGCCAGCAGTTTGGGGCGAGGGGCGTACGAGCAGTACTTC. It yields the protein CASSLGRGAYEQYF.

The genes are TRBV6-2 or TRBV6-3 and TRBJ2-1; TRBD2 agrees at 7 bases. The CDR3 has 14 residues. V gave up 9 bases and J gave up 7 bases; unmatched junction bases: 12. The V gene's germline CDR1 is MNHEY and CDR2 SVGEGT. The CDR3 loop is CASLPGLSFNEQFF. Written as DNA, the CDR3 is TGTGCCAGTTTACCGGGACTAAGTTTTAATGAGCAGTTCTTC.

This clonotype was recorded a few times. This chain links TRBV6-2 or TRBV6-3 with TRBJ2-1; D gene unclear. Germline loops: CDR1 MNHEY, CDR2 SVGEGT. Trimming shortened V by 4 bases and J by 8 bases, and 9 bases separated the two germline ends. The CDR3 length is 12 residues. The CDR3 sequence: CASSLTGYEQFF. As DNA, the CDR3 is TGTGCCAGCAGTTTAACTGGGTATGAGCAGTTCTTC.

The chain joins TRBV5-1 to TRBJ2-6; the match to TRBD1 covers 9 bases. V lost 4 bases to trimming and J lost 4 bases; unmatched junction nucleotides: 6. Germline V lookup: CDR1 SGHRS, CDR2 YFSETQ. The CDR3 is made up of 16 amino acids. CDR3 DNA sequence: TGCGCCAGCAGCCCGGGGACAGGGTCCGGGGCCAACGTCCTGACTTTC. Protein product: CASSPGTGSGANVLTF. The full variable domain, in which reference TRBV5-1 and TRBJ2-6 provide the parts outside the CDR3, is KAGVTQTPRYLIKTRGQQVTLSCSPISGHRSVSWYQQTPGQGLQFLFEYFSETQRNKGNFPGRFSGRQFSNSRSEMNVSTLELGDSALYLCASSPGTGSGANVLTFGAGSRLTVL.

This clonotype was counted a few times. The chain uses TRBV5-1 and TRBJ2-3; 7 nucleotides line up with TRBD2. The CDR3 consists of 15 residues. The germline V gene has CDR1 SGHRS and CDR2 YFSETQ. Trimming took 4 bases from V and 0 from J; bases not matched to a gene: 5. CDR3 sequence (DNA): TGCGCCAGCAGCCCTAGCGGAACTAGCACAGATACGCAGTATTTT. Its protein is CASSPSGTSTDTQYF.

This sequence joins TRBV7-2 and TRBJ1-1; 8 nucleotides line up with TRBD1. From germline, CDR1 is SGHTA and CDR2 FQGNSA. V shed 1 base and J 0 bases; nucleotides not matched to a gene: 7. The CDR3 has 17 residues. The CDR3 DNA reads TGTGCCAGCAGCTTAGTAATCAGGGGGCCTTTGAACACTGAAGCTTTCTTT. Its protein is CASSLVIRGPLNTEAFF.

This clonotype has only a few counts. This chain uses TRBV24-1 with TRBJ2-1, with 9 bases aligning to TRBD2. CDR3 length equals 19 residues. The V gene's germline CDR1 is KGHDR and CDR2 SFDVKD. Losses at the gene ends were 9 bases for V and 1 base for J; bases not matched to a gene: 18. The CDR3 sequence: CATGGVAGDVERSYNEQFF. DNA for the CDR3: TGTGCCACCGGGGGTGTAGCGGGAGATGTGGAGAGATCCTACAATGAGCAGTTCTTC.

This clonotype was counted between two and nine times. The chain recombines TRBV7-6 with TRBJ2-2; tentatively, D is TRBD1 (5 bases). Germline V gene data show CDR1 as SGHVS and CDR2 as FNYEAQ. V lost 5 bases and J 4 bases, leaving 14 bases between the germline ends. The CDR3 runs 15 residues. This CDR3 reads CASSPKTVSTGELFF. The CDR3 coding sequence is TGTGCCAGCAGCCCCAAGACAGTGAGCACCGGGGAGCTGTTTTTT.

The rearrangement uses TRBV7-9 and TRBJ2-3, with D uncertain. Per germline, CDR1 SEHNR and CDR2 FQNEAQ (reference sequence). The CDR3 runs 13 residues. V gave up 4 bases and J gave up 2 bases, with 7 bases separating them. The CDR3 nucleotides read TGTGCCAGCAGCTGGTTTAACACAGATACGCAGTATTTT. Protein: CASSWFNTDTQYF.

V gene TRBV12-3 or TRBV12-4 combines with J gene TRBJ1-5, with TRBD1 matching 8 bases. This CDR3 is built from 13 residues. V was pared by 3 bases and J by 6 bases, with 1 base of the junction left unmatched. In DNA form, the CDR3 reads TGTGCCAGCAGTTTCGACAGGGGTCAGCCCCAGCATTTT. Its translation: CASSFDRGQPQHF.

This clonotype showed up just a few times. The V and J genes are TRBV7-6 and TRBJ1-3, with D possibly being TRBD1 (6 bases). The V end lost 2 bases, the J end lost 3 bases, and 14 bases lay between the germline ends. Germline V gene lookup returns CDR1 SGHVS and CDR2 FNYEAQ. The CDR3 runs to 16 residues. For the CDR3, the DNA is TGTGCCAGCAGCTTAATTGGGGGGCAATTTGGAAACACCATATATTTT. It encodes CASSLIGGQFGNTIYF.

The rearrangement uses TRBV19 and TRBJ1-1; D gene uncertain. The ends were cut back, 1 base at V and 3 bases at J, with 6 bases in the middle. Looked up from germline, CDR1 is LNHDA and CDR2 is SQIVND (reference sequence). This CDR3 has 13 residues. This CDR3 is CASSIAGDTEAFF. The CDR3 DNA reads TGTGCCAGTAGTATAGCTGGAGACACTGAAGCTTTCTTT.

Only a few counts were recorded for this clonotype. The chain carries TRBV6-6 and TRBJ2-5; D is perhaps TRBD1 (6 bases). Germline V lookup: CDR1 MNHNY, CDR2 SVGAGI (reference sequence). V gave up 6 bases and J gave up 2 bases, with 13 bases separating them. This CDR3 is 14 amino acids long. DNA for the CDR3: TGTGCCAGCAGAGAGGACAGTGGGCAAGAGACCCAGTACTTC. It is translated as CASREDSGQETQYF.